This T cell receptor beta chain comes out of a study of T-cell reconstitution after alpha-beta-depleted transplantation in children (dated by TCRdb to 2016 to 2018). About the full investigation: Using TCR repertoire profiling, the study followed T-cell immune reconstitution in a quantitative way in children after TCRalphabeta/CD19-depleted allogeneic hematopoietic cell transplantation. What the study reported, not specific to this receptor: The apparently early recovery of alphabetaT-cell counts about two months after transplant reportedly depended on only several hundred rapidly expanded clones that came from non-depleted graft cells. Over subsequent months, a decline in hyperexpanded clone frequencies was noted, and after one year, T-cell counts and TCRbeta diversity were mostly ascribed to newly produced T cells. In some patients, high TCRbeta diversity at day 60 was attributed to recipient T cells and intrathymic progenitors that had survived conditioning.

Library construction relied on PCR. TCRdb records Illumina HiSeq 2500 as the sequencer. TCR libraries were prepared with molecular barcoding, using unique molecular identifiers to normalize TCRbeta repertoire quantification. TCRdb handled the public reads itself, with Q25 trimming in fastp and clone calling in MiXCR, and kept productive beta chains. Records with the same CDR3 protein are collapsed into one entry carrying the most frequent genes and DNA. The sample data list about 640,000 distinct CDR3 sequences, and 10% to 15% of these were observed just once. Around 2.2% of the sample belongs to the ten largest clones. A remark on this clonotype: Its antigen target is currently unknown. It has no much larger one-base neighbor in the sample; base qualities were not kept.

CDR1 and CDR2 (MNHEY, SVGAGI) derive from the germline V gene. V is trimmed back by 1 base and J by 12 bases, and the junction contains 10 bases that no gene match accounts for. Counted from cysteine to phenylalanine, this CDR3 has 15 amino acids. Kept here is only the CDR3 DNA, which spans 45 bases and is read in frame from base 1. The sample's treatment or condition, from its label and the paper: allogeneic hematopoietic cell transplantation with graft depleted of TCRalphabeta T cells and CD19 B cells. The children who served as transplant recipients had been given grafts of TCRalphabeta/CD19-depleted allogeneic hematopoietic cells.

The chain employs TRBV6-5 and TRBJ1-4, and TRBD1 aligns with 8 junction nucleotides. The sequence was obtained from a male patient under 18 who had a stem cell transplant for acute myeloid leukemia, so the T cells may come from the graft donor. Source: PBMCs, mostly from graft donor cells, taken 360 days after TCRalphabeta/CD19-depleted stem cell transplant. The nucleotides read TGTGCCAGCAGTTACTATGGGGCAGGGGGCAGAGAACTGTTTTTT. This encodes CASSYYGAGGRELFF.